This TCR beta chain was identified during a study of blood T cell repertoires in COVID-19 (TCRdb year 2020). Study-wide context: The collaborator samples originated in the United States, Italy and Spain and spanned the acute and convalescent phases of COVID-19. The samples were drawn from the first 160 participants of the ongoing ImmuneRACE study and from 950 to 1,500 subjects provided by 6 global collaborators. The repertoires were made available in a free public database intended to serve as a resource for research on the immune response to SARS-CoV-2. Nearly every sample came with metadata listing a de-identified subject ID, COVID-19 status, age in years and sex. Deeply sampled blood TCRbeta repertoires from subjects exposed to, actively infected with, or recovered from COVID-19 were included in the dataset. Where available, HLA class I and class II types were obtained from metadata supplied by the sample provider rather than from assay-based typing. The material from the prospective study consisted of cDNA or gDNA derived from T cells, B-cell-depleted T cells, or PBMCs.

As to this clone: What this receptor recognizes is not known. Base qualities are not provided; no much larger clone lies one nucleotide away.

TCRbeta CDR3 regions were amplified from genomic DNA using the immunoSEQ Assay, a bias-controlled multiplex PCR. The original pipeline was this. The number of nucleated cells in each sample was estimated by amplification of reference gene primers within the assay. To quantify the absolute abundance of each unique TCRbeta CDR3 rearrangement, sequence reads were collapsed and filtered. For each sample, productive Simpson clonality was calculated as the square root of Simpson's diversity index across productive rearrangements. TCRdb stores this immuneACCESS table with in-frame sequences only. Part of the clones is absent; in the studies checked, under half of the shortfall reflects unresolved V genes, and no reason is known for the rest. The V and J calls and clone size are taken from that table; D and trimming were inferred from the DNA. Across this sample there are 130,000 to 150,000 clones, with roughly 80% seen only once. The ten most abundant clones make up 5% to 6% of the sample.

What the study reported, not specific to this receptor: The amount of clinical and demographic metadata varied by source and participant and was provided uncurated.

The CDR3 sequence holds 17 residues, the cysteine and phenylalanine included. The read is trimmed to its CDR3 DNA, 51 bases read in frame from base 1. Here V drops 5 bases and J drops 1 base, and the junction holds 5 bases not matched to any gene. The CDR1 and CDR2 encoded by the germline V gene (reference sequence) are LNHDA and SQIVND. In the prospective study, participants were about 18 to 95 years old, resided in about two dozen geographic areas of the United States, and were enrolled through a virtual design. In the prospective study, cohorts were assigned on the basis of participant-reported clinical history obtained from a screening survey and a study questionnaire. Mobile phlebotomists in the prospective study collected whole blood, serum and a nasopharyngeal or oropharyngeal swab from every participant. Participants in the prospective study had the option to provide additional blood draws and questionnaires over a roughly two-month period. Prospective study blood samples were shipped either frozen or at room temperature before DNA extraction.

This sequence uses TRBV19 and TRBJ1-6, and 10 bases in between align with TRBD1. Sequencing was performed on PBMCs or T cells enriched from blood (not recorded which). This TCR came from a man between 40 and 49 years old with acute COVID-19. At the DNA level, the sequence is TGTGCCAGTAGTTTCTCGGGACAGGGGTCCTATAATTCACCCCTCCACTTT. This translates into CASSFSGQGSYNSPLHF. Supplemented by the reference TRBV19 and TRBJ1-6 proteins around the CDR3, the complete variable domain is DGGITQSPKYLFRKEGQNVTLSCEQNLNHDAMYWYRQDPGQGLRLIYYSQIVNDFQKGDIAEGYSVSREKKESFPLTVTSAQKNPTAFYLCASSFSGQGSYNSPLHFGNGTRLTVT.